A single sample gave rise to the 26 T cell receptor beta chains below, sequenced in a study of blood T cell repertoires in COVID-19. TCRdb's copy holds only in-frame clones and misses some; the assay was immunoSEQ multiplex PCR. The sample records around 200,000 clones, around nine tenths being singletons. Sequencing input: peripheral blood. The receptors stem from a man in his 60s who had recovered from COVID-19.

The chain couples TRBV11-3 to TRBJ1-6; D perhaps matches TRBD1 (5 bases). CDR1 and CDR2 (germline): SGHNT, YENEEA. Trimming cost V 3 bases and J 7 bases, with 10 bases left between them. This CDR3 spans 14 amino acids. CDR3: CASSFQGRNSPLHF. The CDR3 nucleotides are TGTGCCAGCAGCTTCCAGGGAAGGAATTCACCCCTCCACTTT. The variable domain in full, completed from reference TRBV11-3 and TRBJ1-6, reads EAGVVQSPRYKIIEKKQPVAFWCNPISGHNTLYWYLQNLGQGPELLIRYENEEAVDDSQLPKDRFSAERLKGVDSTLKIQPAELGDSAVYLCASSFQGRNSPLHFGNGTRLTVT.

The DNA of the CDR3 is TGTGCCATCAGTGAAGGGACTAGACAGGCAGATACGCAGTATTTT. This codes for CAISEGTRQADTQYF. This rearrangement joins TRBV10-3 to TRBJ2-3; 8 positions agree with TRBD2. CDR1 is ENHRY and CDR2 is SYGVKD in the germline V gene. J was trimmed by 4 bases and V by 3 bases; bases with no gene match: 6. The CDR3 sequence is 15 residues long.

The J gene is TRBJ1-5, the V gene TRBV4-2; TRBD1 matches at 7 bases. Germline-derived CDR1 and CDR2 are LGHNA and YNFKEQ. This CDR3 is built from 15 residues. V shed 6 bases, J shed 1 base, and the junction held 6 bases outside the gene matches. The CDR3 sequence is CASSLQGESNQPQHF. In DNA, the CDR3 is TGTGCCAGCAGTTTGCAGGGGGAAAGCAATCAGCCCCAGCATTTT.

This clone was seen just once. J is TRBJ1-2 and V is TRBV7-9; TRBD1 aligns across 10 bases. Germline V gene sequence: CDR1 SEHNR, CDR2 FQNEAQ (reference sequence). Germline trimming cut 5 bases from V and 2 bases from J; bases unmatched to any gene: 8. The CDR3 runs to 16 residues. CDR3 sequence reads: CASSPAMGQGNYGYTF. The CDR3 region has the DNA TGTGCCAGCAGCCCCGCGATGGGACAGGGGAACTATGGCTACACCTTC. The full variable domain, with the rest looked up from reference TRBV7-9 and TRBJ1-2, is DTGVSQNPRHKITKRGQNVTFRCDPISEHNRLYWYRQTLGQGPEFLTYFQNEAQLEKSRLLSDRFSAERPKGSFSTLEIQRTEQGDSAMYLCASSPAMGQGNYGYTFGSGTRLTVV.

The genes are TRBV5-5 and TRBJ2-5, with 8 bases that match TRBD1. Germline V gene lookup returns CDR1 SGHKS and CDR2 YYEKEE (reference sequence). V dropped 4 bases and J dropped 4; count of bases not matched to a gene: 6. This CDR3 spans 14 amino acids. CDR3 nucleotides: TGTGCCAGCAGCCGGGACAGGAGACTAGAGACCCAGTACTTC. Translating gives CASSRDRRLETQYF.

Here the CDR3 DNA reads TGTGCCAGCAAGGGTCTAGCAAACACCGGGGAGCTGTTTTTT. Its translation is CASKGLANTGELFF. V and J are TRBV2 and TRBJ2-2; weak D call: TRBD2 (5 bases). The CDR3 covers 14 residues. Germline V gene data show CDR1 as SNHLY and CDR2 as FYNNEI. V lost 7 bases to trimming and J lost 2 bases, with 11 bases between them.

The chain has TRBV5-1 and TRBJ2-7, with 10 bases lining up with TRBD2. The germline V gene encodes CDR1 SGHRS and CDR2 YFSETQ. Trimming at V came to 0 bases and at J to 4 bases, leaving 4 bases not matched to a gene. The CDR3 extends over 15 amino acids. CDR3 DNA sequence: TGCGCCAGCAGCTTGGCCACTAGCGGGACTTACGAGCAGTACTTC. Translated: CASSLATSGTYEQYF. The complete variable domain, with remaining parts taken from reference TRBV5-1 and TRBJ2-7, reads KAGVTQTPRYLIKTRGQQVTLSCSPISGHRSVSWYQQTPGQGLQFLFEYFSETQRNKGNFPGRFSGRQFSNSRSEMNVSTLELGDSALYLCASSLATSGTYEQYFGPGTRLTVT.

This clone was counted once. Here the CDR3 reads CASSSTVTYEQYF. In nucleotides, the CDR3 is TGTGCCAGCAGTTCGACAGTTACCTACGAGCAGTACTTC. The J gene is TRBJ2-7, the V gene TRBV12-3 or TRBV12-4; tentative D call: TRBD1 (5 bases). V was cut by 4 bases and J by 2 bases, with 9 bases left in between. The length of the CDR3 is 13 residues.

V gene TRBV20-1 combines with J gene TRBJ2-7; TRBD2 matches 7 bases. Germline V CDR1 and CDR2: DFQATT, SNEGSKA (reference sequence). The V and J ends lost 3 bases and 7 bases, in that order; junction bases with no gene match: 15. The CDR3 consists of 15 residues. As DNA, the CDR3 is TGCAGTGCTAGTCTTCCGGGACTACGCCGGGGTGAGCAGTACTTC. This encodes CSASLPGLRRGEQYF.

V and J are TRBV11-1 and TRBJ2-2, with D possibly being TRBD1 (6 bases). V was pared by 8 bases and J by 3 bases, with 13 bases between. Germline V CDR1 and CDR2: SGHAT, FQDESV (reference sequence). The CDR3 spans 14 residues. The CDR3 sequence is CASSQAGDTGELFF. The DNA of the CDR3 is TGTGCCAGCTCCCAGGCAGGGGACACCGGGGAGCTGTTTTTT.

The rearrangement uses TRBV5-1 and TRBJ2-7; 15 bases map to TRBD2. The V segment lost 4 bases and the J segment 2 bases; nucleotides outside the gene matches: 7. CDR3 size: 17 residues. The germline gives CDR1 SGHRS, CDR2 YFSETQ. This CDR3 reads CASSLGLAGGRAYEQYF. The CDR3 nucleotides read TGCGCCAGCAGCCTGGGACTAGCGGGGGGCCGGGCCTACGAGCAGTACTTC.

This chain uses TRBV6-5 with TRBJ2-7, with a possible D match to TRBD1 (5 bases). The CDR3 length is 14 residues. The germline V and J ends were trimmed by 8 bases and 1 base, with 15 bases remaining between them. CDR1 is MNHEY and CDR2 is SVGAGI in the germline V gene. For the CDR3, the DNA is TGTGCCAGCGGGGCCGACGGGCAGTCCTACGAGCAGTACTTC. Its protein is CASGADGQSYEQYF.

J is TRBJ1-2 and V is TRBV11-2; 9 bases match TRBD1. CDR1 SGHAT and CDR2 FQNNGV come from the germline V gene. Trimming removed 6 bases from V and 4 bases from J; junction bases left unmatched: 15. The CDR3 is 17 amino acids. CDR3 sequence (DNA): TGTGCCAGCAGTCCAAAAAATGGACAGGGGAACACCTATGGCTACACCTTC. Residues: CASSPKNGQGNTYGYTF.

This chain links TRBV9 with TRBJ1-5, with a weak D call TRBD1 (5 bases). The CDR3 contains 15 residues. V lost 2 bases, J lost 2 bases, and 11 bases lay in between. Germline loops: CDR1 SGDLS, CDR2 YYNGEE. CDR3 loop: CASSVAGEGNQPQHF. For the CDR3, the DNA is TGTGCCAGCAGCGTTGCGGGGGAGGGCAATCAGCCCCAGCATTTT.

The rearrangement uses TRBV6-5 and TRBJ1-1; 7 nucleotides align to TRBD1. This CDR3 region has 13 residues. Germline trimming cut 5 bases from V and 6 bases from J; bases unmatched to any gene: 6. Germline loops: CDR1 MNHEY, CDR2 SVGAGI. The CDR3 sequence is CASSTNRGPEAFF. The CDR3 nucleotides read TGTGCCAGCAGTACAAACAGGGGTCCTGAAGCTTTCTTT.

The V gene is TRBV7-3, the J gene TRBJ2-7; 8 bases map to TRBD2. The CDR3 covers 15 residues. Germline CDR1 reads SGHTA; CDR2 reads FQGTGA. V trimming: 2 bases; J trimming: 6 bases; junction bases outside the gene matches: 9. The CDR3 bases are TGTGCCAGCAGCTTAGACGGGGGGGCGACGTTCGAGCAGTACTTC. This gives the protein CASSLDGGATFEQYF.

The CDR3 loop is CASAEGSTEAFF. The CDR3 DNA follows: TGTGCCAGCGCGGAAGGGAGCACTGAAGCTTTCTTT. This sequence joins TRBV13 and TRBJ1-1; no reliable D call. Germline loops: CDR1 PRHDT, CDR2 FYEKMQ (reference sequence). V lost 8 bases and J lost 4, with 11 bases in between. The CDR3 has 12 amino acids.

The chain combines TRBV19 with TRBJ1-3; D gene unclear. This CDR3 is built from 13 residues. Germline V gene lookup returns CDR1 LNHDA and CDR2 SQIVND (reference sequence). Trimming removed 4 bases at V and 4 bases at J, with 8 bases between. The CDR3 sequence: CASSRARGNTIYF. The CDR3 DNA reads as TGTGCCAGTAGTAGGGCTCGCGGAAACACCATATATTTT. The full variable domain, in which reference TRBV19 and TRBJ1-3 provide the parts outside the CDR3, is DGGITQSPKYLFRKEGQNVTLSCEQNLNHDAMYWYRQDPGQGLRLIYYSQIVNDFQKGDIAEGYSVSREKKESFPLTVTSAQKNPTAFYLCASSRARGNTIYFGEGSWLTVV.

Remarks on this clone: Other DNA sequences of this sample code for an identical CDR3. The chain uses TRBV9 and TRBJ2-5; 14 bases agree with TRBD2. Germline V CDR1 and CDR2: SGDLS, YYNGEE. This CDR3 has 17 amino acids. V gave up 2 bases and J gave up 2 bases; unmatched junction bases: 5. The CDR3, as DNA: TGTGCCAGCAGCGTCGGACTAGCGGGGGGCGGACAAGAGACCCAGTACTTC. Amino acid sequence: CASSVGLAGGGQETQYF.

The V gene is TRBV7-3, the J gene TRBJ1-2; TRBD1 matches 9 bases. Germline values: CDR1 SGHTA, CDR2 FQGTGA. Germline trimming cut 5 bases from V and 5 bases from J; bases unmatched to any gene: 6. The CDR3 has 14 amino acids. CDR3 coding DNA: TGTGCCAGCAGCGGAGGGACAGGGCAATATGGCTACACCTTC. Amino acids: CASSGGTGQYGYTF.

The chain links TRBV24-1 to TRBJ2-7; 9 bases align to TRBD1. Germline CDR1 is KGHDR and CDR2 is SFDVKD. With 5 bases clipped from V and 1 base from J, the junction kept 5 bases outside the gene matches. The CDR3 has 15 amino acids. CDR3 region: CATSVQTGGSYEQYF. The DNA for the CDR3 is TGTGCCACCAGTGTCCAGACAGGGGGGTCCTACGAGCAGTACTTC.

This sequence joins TRBV9 and TRBJ2-1; 10 bases fit TRBD2. The CDR3 runs 14 residues. J was trimmed by 8 bases and V by 3 bases; bases with no gene match: 5. Germline values: CDR1 SGDLS, CDR2 YYNGEE. The CDR3 reads CASSAGTSAHEQFF. The CDR3 bases are TGTGCCAGCAGCGCTGGGACTAGCGCGCATGAGCAGTTCTTC.

V and J are TRBV28 and TRBJ2-1, with 8 bases aligning to TRBD2. Germline V gene lookup returns CDR1 MDHEN and CDR2 SYDVKM. The CDR3 has 15 amino acids. The junction had 12 bases not matched to a gene; V was cut back by 4 bases and J by 10 bases. Here the CDR3 reads CASSSIAGPGREQFF. CDR3 DNA: TGTGCCAGCAGTTCAATAGCGGGACCGGGACGGGAGCAGTTCTTC. Variable domain in full (rest from reference TRBV28 and TRBJ2-1): DVKVTQSSRYLVKRTGEKVFLECVQDMDHENMFWYRQDPGLGLRLIYFSYDVKMKEKGDIPEGYSVSREKKERFSLILESASTNQTSMYLCASSSIAGPGREQFFGPGTRLTVL.

V and J are TRBV30 and TRBJ2-1, with a possible D match to TRBD2 (5 bases). Germline CDR1 GTSNPN, CDR2 SVGIG (reference sequence). V was clipped by 2 bases and J by 1 base, with 18 bases between them. This CDR3 contains 17 residues. This CDR3 reads CAWSSPEGRPSYNEQFF. The CDR3 DNA reads TGTGCCTGGAGTTCCCCTGAGGGCCGGCCATCCTACAATGAGCAGTTCTTC.

This chain connects TRBV5-4 to TRBJ1-1; TRBD1 is a possible D gene (5 bases). The V and J ends lost 4 bases and 2 bases respectively, with 15 bases between them. Germline CDR1 and CDR2: SGHNT and YYREEE (reference sequence). CDR3 length: 15 amino acids. CDR3 DNA sequence: TGTGCCAGCAGCCTCGCGGGGCAGGCTAACACTGAAGCTTTCTTT. It codes for CASSLAGQANTEAFF.

V and J are TRBV27 and TRBJ1-5; D ambiguous. Germline lookup yields CDR1 MNHEY and CDR2 SMNVEV (reference sequence). Between the trimmed V and J ends, which lost 0 bases and 0 bases, there was a span of 6 bases. The CDR3 extends over 15 amino acids. CDR3 nucleotides: TGTGCCAGCAGTTTATCGGCAGTTAGCAATCAGCCCCAGCATTTT. Protein: CASSLSAVSNQPQHF.